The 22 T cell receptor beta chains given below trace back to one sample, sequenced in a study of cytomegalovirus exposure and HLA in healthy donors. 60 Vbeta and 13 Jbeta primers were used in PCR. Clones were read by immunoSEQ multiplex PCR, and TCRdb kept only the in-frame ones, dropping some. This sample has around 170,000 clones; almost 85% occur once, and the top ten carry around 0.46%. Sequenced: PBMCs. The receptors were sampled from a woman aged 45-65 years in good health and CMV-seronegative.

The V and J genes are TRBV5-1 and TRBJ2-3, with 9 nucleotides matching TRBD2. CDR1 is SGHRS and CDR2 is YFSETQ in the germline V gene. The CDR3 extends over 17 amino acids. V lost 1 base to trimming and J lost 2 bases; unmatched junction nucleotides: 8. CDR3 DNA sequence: TGCGCCAGCAGCTTGTTGATTAGCGGGAGTTTCACAGATACGCAGTATTTT. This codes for CASSLLISGSFTDTQYF.

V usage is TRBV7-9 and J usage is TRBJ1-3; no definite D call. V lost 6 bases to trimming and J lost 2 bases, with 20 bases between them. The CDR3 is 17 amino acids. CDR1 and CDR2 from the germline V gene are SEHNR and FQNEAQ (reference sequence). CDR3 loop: CASRPSGSGRAGNTIYF. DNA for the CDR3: TGTGCCAGCAGGCCCAGTGGGTCGGGTAGAGCTGGAAACACCATATATTTT.

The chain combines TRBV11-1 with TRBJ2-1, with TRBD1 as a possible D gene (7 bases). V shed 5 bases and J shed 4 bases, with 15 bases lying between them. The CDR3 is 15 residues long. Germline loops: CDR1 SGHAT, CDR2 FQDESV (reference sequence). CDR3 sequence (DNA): TGTGCCAGCAGCCCCAGGGGGACTGCTTACAATGAGCAGTTCTTC. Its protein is CASSPRGTAYNEQFF. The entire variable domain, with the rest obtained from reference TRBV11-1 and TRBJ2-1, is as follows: EAEVAQSPRYKITEKSQAVAFWCDPISGHATLYWYRQILGQGPELLVQFQDESVVDDSQLPKDRFSAERLKGVDSTLKIQPAELGDSAMYLCASSPRGTAYNEQFFGPGTRLTVL.

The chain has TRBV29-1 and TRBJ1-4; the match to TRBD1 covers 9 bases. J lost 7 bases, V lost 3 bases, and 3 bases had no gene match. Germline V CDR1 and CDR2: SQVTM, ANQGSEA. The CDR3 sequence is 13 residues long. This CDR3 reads CSVDDRGSEKLFF. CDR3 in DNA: TGCAGCGTTGACGACAGGGGGAGTGAAAAACTGTTTTTT.

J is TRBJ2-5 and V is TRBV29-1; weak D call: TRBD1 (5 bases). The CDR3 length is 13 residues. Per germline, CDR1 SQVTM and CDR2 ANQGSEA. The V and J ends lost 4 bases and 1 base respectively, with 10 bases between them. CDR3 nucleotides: TGCAGCGTTGGACGACAGACCCAAGAGACCCAGTACTTC. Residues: CSVGRQTQETQYF.

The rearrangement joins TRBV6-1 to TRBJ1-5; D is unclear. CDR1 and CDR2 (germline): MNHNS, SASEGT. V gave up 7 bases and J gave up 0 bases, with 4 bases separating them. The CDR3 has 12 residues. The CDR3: CASNRSNQPQHF. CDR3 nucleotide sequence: TGTGCCAGCAATCGTAGCAATCAGCCCCAGCATTTT.

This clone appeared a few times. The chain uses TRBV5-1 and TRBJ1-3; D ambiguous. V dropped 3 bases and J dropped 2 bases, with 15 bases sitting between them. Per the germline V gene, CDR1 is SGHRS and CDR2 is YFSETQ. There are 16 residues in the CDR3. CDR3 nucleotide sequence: TGCGCCAGCAGCTCAGGCGGAGGCGGGACTGGAAACACCATATATTTT. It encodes CASSSGGGGTGNTIYF.

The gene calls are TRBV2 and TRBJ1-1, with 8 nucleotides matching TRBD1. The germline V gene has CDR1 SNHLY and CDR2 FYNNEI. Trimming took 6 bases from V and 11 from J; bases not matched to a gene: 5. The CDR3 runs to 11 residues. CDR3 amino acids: CASRIRGHAFF. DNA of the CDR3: TGTGCCAGCAGGATCAGGGGGCACGCTTTCTTT.

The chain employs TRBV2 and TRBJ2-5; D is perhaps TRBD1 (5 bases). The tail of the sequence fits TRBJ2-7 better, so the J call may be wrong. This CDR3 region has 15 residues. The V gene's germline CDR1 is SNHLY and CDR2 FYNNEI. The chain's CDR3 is CASSDLLGDSYEQYF. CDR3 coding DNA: TGTGCCAGCAGTGACTTATTAGGGGACTCCTACGAGCAGTACTTC.

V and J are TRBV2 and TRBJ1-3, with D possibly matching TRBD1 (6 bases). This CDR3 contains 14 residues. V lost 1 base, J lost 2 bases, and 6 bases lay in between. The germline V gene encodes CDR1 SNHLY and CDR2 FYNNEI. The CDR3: CASSEGGPGNTIYF. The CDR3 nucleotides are TGTGCCAGCAGTGAAGGGGGGCCTGGAAACACCATATATTTT.

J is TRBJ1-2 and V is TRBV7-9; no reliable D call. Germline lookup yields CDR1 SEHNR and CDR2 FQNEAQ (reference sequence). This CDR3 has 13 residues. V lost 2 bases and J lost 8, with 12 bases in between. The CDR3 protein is CASSLRGLRGYTF. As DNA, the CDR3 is TGTGCCAGCAGCTTACGTGGGCTACGAGGCTACACCTTC.

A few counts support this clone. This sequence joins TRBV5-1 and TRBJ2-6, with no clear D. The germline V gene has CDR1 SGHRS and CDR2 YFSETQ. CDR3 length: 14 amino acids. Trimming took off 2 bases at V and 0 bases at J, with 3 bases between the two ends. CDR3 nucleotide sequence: TGCGCCAGCAGCTTTTACTCTGGGGCCAACGTCCTGACTTTC. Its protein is CASSFYSGANVLTF.

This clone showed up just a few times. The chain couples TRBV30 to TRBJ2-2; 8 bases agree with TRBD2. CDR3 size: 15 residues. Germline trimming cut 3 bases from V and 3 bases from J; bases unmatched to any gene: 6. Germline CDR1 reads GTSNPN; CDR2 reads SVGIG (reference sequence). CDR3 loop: CAWRGAGADTGELFF. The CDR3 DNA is TGTGCCTGGAGGGGAGCGGGAGCAGACACCGGGGAGCTGTTTTTT. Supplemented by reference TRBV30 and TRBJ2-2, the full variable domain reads SQTIHQWPATLVQPVGSPLSLECTVEGTSNPNLYWYRQAAGRGLQLLFYSVGIGQISSEVPQNLSASRPQDRQFILSSKKLLLSDSGFYLCAWRGAGADTGELFFGEGSRLTVL.

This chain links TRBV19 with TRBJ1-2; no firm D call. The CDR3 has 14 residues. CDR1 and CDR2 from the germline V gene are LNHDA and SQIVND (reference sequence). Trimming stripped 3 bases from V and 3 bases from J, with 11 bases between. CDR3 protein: CASSIRVWDYGYTF. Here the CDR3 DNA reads TGTGCCAGTAGTATCCGGGTGTGGGACTATGGCTACACCTTC.

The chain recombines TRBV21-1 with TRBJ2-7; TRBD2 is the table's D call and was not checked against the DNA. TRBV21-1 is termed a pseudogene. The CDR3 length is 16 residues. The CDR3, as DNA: TGTGCCAGCAGCAAAAGTCGGTTGGGGGGGCAGAACGAGCAGTACTTC. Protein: CASSKSRLGGQNEQYF.

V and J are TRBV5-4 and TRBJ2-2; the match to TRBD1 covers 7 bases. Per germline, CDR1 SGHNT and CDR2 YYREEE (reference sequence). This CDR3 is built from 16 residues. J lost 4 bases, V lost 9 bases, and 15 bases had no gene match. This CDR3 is CAMSPSTGRSTGELFF. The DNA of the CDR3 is TGTGCCATGTCCCCTTCGACAGGGCGGAGCACCGGGGAGCTGTTTTTT.

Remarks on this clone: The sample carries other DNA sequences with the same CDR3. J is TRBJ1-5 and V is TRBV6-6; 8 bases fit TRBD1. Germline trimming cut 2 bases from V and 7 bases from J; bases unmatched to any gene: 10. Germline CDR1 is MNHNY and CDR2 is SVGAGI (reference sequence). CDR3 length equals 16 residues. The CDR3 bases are TGTGCCAGCAGTTACCCGACAGGGGCCGTCTCACAGCCCCAGCATTTT. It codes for CASSYPTGAVSQPQHF.

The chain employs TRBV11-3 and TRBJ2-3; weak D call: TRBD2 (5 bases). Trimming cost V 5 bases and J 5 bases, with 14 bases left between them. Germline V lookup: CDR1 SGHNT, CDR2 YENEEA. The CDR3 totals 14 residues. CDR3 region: CASSPGLAGDTQYF. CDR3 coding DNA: TGTGCCAGCAGCCCCGGGCTAGCAGGAGATACGCAGTATTTT.

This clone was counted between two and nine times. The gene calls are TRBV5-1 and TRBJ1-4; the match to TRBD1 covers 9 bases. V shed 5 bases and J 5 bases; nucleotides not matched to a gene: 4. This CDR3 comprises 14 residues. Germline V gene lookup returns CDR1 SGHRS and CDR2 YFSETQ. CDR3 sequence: CASREQGANEKLFF. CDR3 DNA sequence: TGCGCCAGCAGGGAACAGGGGGCGAATGAAAAACTGTTTTTT.

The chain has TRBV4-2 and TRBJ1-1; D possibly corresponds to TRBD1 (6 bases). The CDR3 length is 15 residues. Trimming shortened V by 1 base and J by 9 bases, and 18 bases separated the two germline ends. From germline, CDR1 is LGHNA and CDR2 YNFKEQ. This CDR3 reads CASSQGAVRGEKAFF. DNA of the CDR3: TGTGCCAGCAGCCAAGGGGCCGTCAGGGGAGAGAAAGCTTTCTTT.

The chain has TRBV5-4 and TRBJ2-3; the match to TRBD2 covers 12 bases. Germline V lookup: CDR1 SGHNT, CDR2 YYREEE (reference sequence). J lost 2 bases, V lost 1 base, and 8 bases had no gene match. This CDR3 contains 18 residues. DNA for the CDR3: TGTGCCAGCAGCTTGAGGCTAGCGGGAGGGCCAGACACAGATACGCAGTATTTT. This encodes CASSLRLAGGPDTDTQYF.

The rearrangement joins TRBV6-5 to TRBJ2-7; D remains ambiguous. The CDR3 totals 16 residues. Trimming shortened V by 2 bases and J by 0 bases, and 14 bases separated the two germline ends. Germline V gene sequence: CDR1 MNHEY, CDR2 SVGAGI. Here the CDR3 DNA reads TGTGCCAGCAGTTACGACCTAACAGTAAGCTCCTACGAGCAGTACTTC. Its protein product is CASSYDLTVSSYEQYF.